The present T cell receptor beta chain was sequenced within a study of T cell responses to AZD1222 COVID-19 vaccine. The CDR3 sequence is 14 residues long. In germline, CDR1 is SGHTA, CDR2 FQGNSA. V lost 5 bases, J lost 1 base, and 6 bases lay in between. The data were produced by immunoSEQ multiplex PCR, yet TCRdb's version contains in-frame clones alone and is incomplete. The sample lists approximately 220,000 clones, about 92% occurring once. This clonotype originated in an adult in good health. Sample: peripheral blood, taken on day 0 of MenACWY control vaccination. The chain uses TRBV7-2 and TRBJ1-6; D not resolved. The CDR3 DNA is TGTGCCAGCAGCCCACAATCCTATAATTCACCCCTCCACTTT. It codes for CASSPQSYNSPLHF.